What follows are 14 T cell receptor beta chains derived from one specimen sequenced in a study of T-cell reconstitution after alpha-beta-depleted transplantation in children. Unique molecular identifiers tagged the TCRbeta library. MiXCR, applied by TCRdb to the PCR reads, yields one record per CDR3 protein. The table lists about 2,900 distinct CDR3 sequences, approximately 22% of them singletons. The specimen comprised PBMCs, mostly from graft donor cells, sampled 60 days after TCRalphabeta/CD19-depleted stem cell transplant. The receptors derive from a female patient younger than 18 who had a stem cell transplant for acute lymphoblastic leukemia, so the T cells may come from the graft donor.

The rearrangement uses TRBV5-4 and TRBJ2-1; either TRBD1 or TRBD2 may supply D (5 bases each). The V gene's germline CDR1 is SGHNT and CDR2 YYREEE (reference sequence). The CDR3 runs to 15 residues. V was trimmed by 4 bases and J by 1 base, leaving 12 bases between them. The CDR3 here is CASSHGTLSYNEQFF. CDR3 nucleotides: TGTGCCAGCAGCCATGGGACCTTGTCCTACAATGAGCAGTTCTTC.

By share, this clonotype counts as medium-sized (0.01 to 0.1%). This rearrangement joins TRBV5-1 to TRBJ1-1, with a weak D call TRBD1 (5 bases). CDR3 size: 13 residues. Germline CDR1 and CDR2: SGHRS and YFSETQ. With 3 bases removed from V and 0 bases from J, the gap between germline ends came to 6 bases. The CDR3 sequence is CASSWGVNTEAFF. CDR3 sequence (DNA): TGCGCCAGCAGCTGGGGGGTGAACACTGAAGCTTTCTTT.

This clonotype occurred many times. The rearrangement links TRBV6-5 to TRBJ1-5, with D unclear. Germline values: CDR1 MNHEY, CDR2 SVGAGI. The V end lost 5 bases, the J end lost 3 bases, and 11 bases lay between the germline ends. The CDR3 length is 14 residues. DNA of the CDR3: TGTGCCAGCAGTAATAAAAACTACAATCAGCCCCAGCATTTT. This sequence encodes CASSNKNYNQPQHF.

In its sample, this clonotype was seen many times. The chain joins TRBV20-1 to TRBJ1-2; D gene unclear. The CDR3 loop spans 11 amino acids. Per the germline V gene, CDR1 is DFQATT and CDR2 is SNEGSKA (reference sequence). V was trimmed by 5 bases and J by 2 bases, leaving 6 bases between them. This CDR3 is CSAFLNYGYTF. The CDR3 DNA follows: TGCAGTGCTTTCCTGAACTATGGCTACACCTTC.

This chain links TRBV12-3 or TRBV12-4 with TRBJ2-7, with 9 bases fitting TRBD1. V was pared by 5 bases and J by 5 bases, with 10 bases of the junction left unmatched. This CDR3 is 15 amino acids long. The CDR3 here is CASSLRDRVFHEQYF. CDR3 DNA: TGTGCCAGCAGTCTCCGGGACAGGGTATTTCACGAGCAGTACTTC.

This clonotype was seen at least ten times. The rearrangement joins TRBV28 to TRBJ2-3; a weak D match, TRBD2 (6 bases). Per the germline V gene, CDR1 is MDHEN and CDR2 is SYDVKM. CDR3 size: 16 residues. V dropped 2 bases and J dropped 0 bases, with 12 bases sitting between them. CDR3 region: CASSLTGRGSTDTQYF. CDR3 nucleotides: TGTGCCAGCAGTTTAACGGGTCGGGGGAGCACAGATACGCAGTATTTT.

This clonotype was detected ten times or more. The genes are TRBV4-2 and TRBJ2-7, with D perhaps TRBD1 or TRBD2 (5 bases each). The germline V and J ends were trimmed by 4 bases and 0 bases, with 13 bases remaining between them. The CDR3 totals 15 residues. Looked up from germline, CDR1 is LGHNA and CDR2 is YNFKEQ. The DNA of the CDR3 is TGTGCCAGCAGCCGTCAGGGAGCGGTCTCCTACGAGCAGTACTTC. Translating it yields CASSRQGAVSYEQYF.

This clonotype is labeled large. This chain links TRBV7-9 with TRBJ2-1, with TRBD1 matching over 9 bases. V shed 4 bases, J shed 3 bases, and the junction held 4 bases outside the gene matches. CDR3 size: 15 residues. The V gene's germline CDR1 is SEHNR and CDR2 FQNEAQ (reference sequence). The CDR3 DNA reads TGTGCCAGCAGCTCCGGGACAGGGTTCTACAATGAGCAGTTCTTC. Translated: CASSSGTGFYNEQFF.

The table lists this clonotype with many counts. The chain joins TRBV6-2 or TRBV6-3 to TRBJ1-2; D may be TRBD1 (5 bases). V shed 6 bases and J shed 4 bases, with 12 bases lying between them. Germline CDR1 is MNHEY and CDR2 is SVGEGT. This CDR3 is built from 13 residues. The CDR3 region is CASSPGTVYGYTF. Written as DNA, the CDR3 is TGTGCCAGCAGCCCCGGGACGGTCTATGGCTACACCTTC.

In this sample, this clonotype turned up many times. The chain recombines TRBV12-3 or TRBV12-4 with TRBJ2-6, with D unresolved. This CDR3 comprises 17 residues. Trimming cost V 6 bases and J 0 bases, with 15 bases left between them. CDR3 sequence (DNA): TGTGCCAGCAGCCGCGACCCCCTTCTCTCTGGGGCCAACGTCCTGACTTTC. Translation: CASSRDPLLSGANVLTF.

This clonotype occurred a few times. This chain links TRBV19 with TRBJ1-5; TRBD1 matches at 8 bases. The germline V gene has CDR1 LNHDA and CDR2 SQIVND (reference sequence). The CDR3 covers 16 residues. The junction had 8 bases not matched to a gene; V was cut back by 5 bases and J by 2 bases. For the CDR3, the DNA is TGTGCCAGTAGTCCCCAGGGGGCGTCGGGCAATCAGCCCCAGCATTTT. As protein: CASSPQGASGNQPQHF.

The chain uses TRBV24-1 and TRBJ1-1; D is unclear. CDR3 length: 18 amino acids. V was trimmed by 1 base and J by 2 bases, leaving 19 bases between them. Germline assignment: CDR1 KGHDR and CDR2 SFDVKD. The CDR3 loop reads CATSDLGLERQSNTEAFF. The CDR3 bases are TGTGCCACCAGTGATTTAGGTTTAGAACGACAAAGCAACACTGAAGCTTTCTTT.

By sample share, this clonotype is medium-sized. V usage is TRBV7-3 and J usage is TRBJ2-1; TRBD2 matches 11 bases. The CDR3 loop spans 15 amino acids. Germline V CDR1 and CDR2: SGHTA, FQGTGA. The junction had 7 bases not matched to a gene; V was cut back by 5 bases and J by 7 bases. The CDR3 DNA reads TGTGCCAGCAGCCCATTAGCGGGGGGGAGTAATGAGCAGTTCTTC. Amino acids: CASSPLAGGSNEQFF.

By its share, this clonotype is medium-sized (0.01 to 0.1%). V usage is TRBV5-1 and J usage is TRBJ2-7, with D unclear. The CDR3 consists of 13 residues. V was cut by 1 base and J by 4 bases, with 9 bases left in between. CDR1 and CDR2 from the germline V gene are SGHRS and YFSETQ. CDR3 sequence (DNA): TGCGCCAGCAGCTTGACTATTCATTACGAGCAGTACTTC. This translates into CASSLTIHYEQYF.